The text below deals with one T cell receptor (beta chain). Data came from immunoSEQ multiplex PCR; TCRdb stores just in-frame clones and leaves some out. The sample has approximately 97,000 clones; 90% are singletons. The V end was cut by 3 bases, the J end by 4 bases, with 10 bases between. This CDR3 is built from 15 residues. The germline V gene has CDR1 SEHNR and CDR2 FQNEAQ (reference sequence). These data come from a study of blood T cell repertoires in COVID-19. About the study: The United States, Italy and Spain were the sources of the acute and convalescent COVID-19 samples.

This chain uses TRBV7-9 with TRBJ1-6; TRBD1 is a possible D gene (5 bases). The clonotype originates from a man between 60 and 75 years old with acute or convalescent COVID-19. Material: peripheral blood. In nucleotides, the CDR3 is TGTGCCAGCAGCTTGGGGGGAGGGTATAATTCACCCCTCCACTTT. It yields the protein CASSLGGGYNSPLHF. Together with reference TRBV7-9 and TRBJ1-6, the CDR3 gives the full variable domain: DTGVSQNPRHKITKRGQNVTFRCDPISEHNRLYWYRQTLGQGPEFLTYFQNEAQLEKSRLLSDRFSAERPKGSFSTLEIQRTEQGDSAMYLCASSLGGGYNSPLHFGNGTRLTVT.